This T cell receptor beta chain appears in the sequencing data of a study of OX40 agonist ivuxolimab in advanced cancers. At the level of the study: Ivuxolimab, an agonistic anti-OX40 (CD134) antibody, was given to patients. In three patients, partial responses were observed, one with hepatocellular carcinoma and two with cutaneous melanoma.

Study conclusions and caveats: The specificity for antigen of the expanded peripheral T cells was not determined. Low normalized T-cell clonal expansion was also seen in some nonresponders.

The CDR3 has 13 amino acids. Germline V CDR1 and CDR2: SGHRS, YFSETQ. Method: immunoSEQ multiplex PCR; TCRdb's copy keeps in-frame clones and lacks some. The sample carries under 70,000 clones, roughly nine tenths recorded once. On this clone itself: Its antigen remains unidentified.

The starting material was CD4+ or CD8+ T cells sorted from blood, obtained in a trial of the OX40 agonist ivuxolimab. The chain uses TRBV5-1 and TRBJ2-5; D is perhaps TRBD2 (5 bases). The DNA end is a closer match to TRBJ2-7, so the J assignment may be wrong. The source is an adult with an advanced solid tumor such as melanoma, head and neck, liver or kidney cancer. The CDR3 nucleotides read TGCGCCAGCAGCTTGGCGAGGGCCTACGAGCAGTACTTC. Translated, it gives CASSLARAYEQYF.